These 29 T cell receptor beta chains originate from one sample sequenced in a study of T cells in Graves' hyperthyroidism and ophthalmopathy. Amplification of TCR beta CDR3 regions was performed using RNA transcripts as template. First-round RT-PCR targeting the TCR CDR3 was performed with the HTBI primer set. TCRdb analysed the multiplex PCR reads with MiXCR anew, one entry per CDR3 protein. The sample holds about 640,000 distinct CDR3 sequences, around 20% seen once. Sequenced: blood. The receptors were gathered from a man aged 25-45 years with Graves' ophthalmopathy.

This clonotype was counted between two and nine times. The chain uses TRBV30 and TRBJ2-5; D is undetermined. V was shortened by 0 bases and J by 5 bases, with 10 bases between the two germline ends. Germline CDR1 GTSNPN, CDR2 SVGIG (reference sequence). CDR3 length: 13 residues. Written as DNA, the CDR3 is TGTGCCTGGAGTGTTAGCTTTTTTGAGACCCAGTACTTC. This codes for CAWSVSFFETQYF. Combining the CDR3 with reference TRBV30 and TRBJ2-5 gives the whole variable domain SQTIHQWPATLVQPVGSPLSLECTVEGTSNPNLYWYRQAAGRGLQLLFYSVGIGQISSEVPQNLSASRPQDRQFILSSKKLLLSDSGFYLCAWSVSFFETQYFGPGTRLLVL.

This clonotype occurred a few times. The rearrangement uses TRBV10-3 and TRBJ2-3; 7 bases align to TRBD1. V was clipped by 0 bases and J by 3 bases; unmatched bases: 3. The CDR3 contains 15 residues. CDR1 is ENHRY, CDR2 SYGVKD, per germline. This chain's CDR3 is CAISESGGATDTQYF. The CDR3 nucleotides read TGTGCCATCAGTGAGTCAGGGGGCGCGACAGATACGCAGTATTTT.

This clonotype was observed a handful of times. This chain uses TRBV6-1 with TRBJ2-5, with unresolved D. The V and J ends lost 0 bases and 2 bases respectively, with 7 bases between them. Germline V CDR1 and CDR2: MNHNS, SASEGT. CDR3 length equals 14 residues. The CDR3 is CASSEAPVQETQYF. In DNA form, the CDR3 reads TGTGCCAGCAGTGAAGCTCCGGTGCAAGAGACCCAGTACTTC.

Many counts were recorded for this clonotype. The chain couples TRBV3-1 to TRBJ2-3, with no clear D. Germline lookup yields CDR1 LGHDT and CDR2 YNNKEL (reference sequence). CDR3 length equals 12 residues. Trimming left V 3 bases short and J 5 bases short, with 6 bases between. CDR3 protein: CASSQGLDTQYF. The CDR3 bases are TGTGCCAGCAGCCAGGGGTTAGATACGCAGTATTTT.

This clonotype was seen repeatedly, ten times or more. The chain carries TRBV30 and TRBJ2-1; unclear D gene. The CDR3 has 13 amino acids. V was clipped by 4 bases and J by 1 base, with 8 bases between them. CDR1 and CDR2 from the germline V gene are GTSNPN and SVGIG (reference sequence). The CDR3 here is CAWNQLSYNEQFF. The CDR3 region has the DNA TGTGCCTGGAACCAGTTATCCTACAATGAGCAGTTCTTC. Using reference TRBV30 and TRBJ2-1 for the parts outside the CDR3, the full variable domain is SQTIHQWPATLVQPVGSPLSLECTVEGTSNPNLYWYRQAAGRGLQLLFYSVGIGQISSEVPQNLSASRPQDRQFILSSKKLLLSDSGFYLCAWNQLSYNEQFFGPGTRLTVL.

This clonotype was observed many times. The chain joins TRBV7-2 to TRBJ1-5; the D is unclear. Germline CDR1 reads SGHTA; CDR2 reads FQGNSA. Trimming removed 4 bases at V and 4 bases at J, with 14 bases between. CDR3 length: 15 amino acids. CDR3 region: CASSSAPKRNQPQHF. CDR3 DNA sequence: TGTGCCAGCAGCTCGGCCCCAAAGAGGAATCAGCCCCAGCATTTT. The full variable domain, in which reference TRBV7-2 and TRBJ1-5 provide the parts outside the CDR3, is GAGVSQSPSNKVTEKGKDVELRCDPISGHTALYWYRQSLGQGLEFLIYFQGNSAPDKSGLPSDRFSAERTGGSVSTLTIQRTQQEDSAVYLCASSSAPKRNQPQHFGDGTRLSIL.

The sample holds many counts of this clonotype. The chain employs TRBV14 and TRBJ1-4; D possibly corresponds to TRBD1 (5 bases). The germline V and J ends were trimmed by 3 bases and 4 bases, with 12 bases remaining between them. This CDR3 contains 15 residues. Looked up from germline, CDR1 is SGHDN and CDR2 is FVKESK. The CDR3 region is CASSHMTEDNEKLFF. CDR3 DNA sequence: TGTGCCAGCAGCCACATGACAGAAGATAATGAAAAACTGTTTTTT.

This sequence joins TRBV9 and TRBJ1-1; D may be TRBD1 (5 bases). Trimming cost V 0 bases and J 4 bases, with 19 bases left between them. CDR1 and CDR2 from the germline V gene are SGDLS and YYNGEE. The CDR3 has 17 amino acids. CDR3 sequence: CASSVVGVSGRGTEAFF. The CDR3 DNA sequence: TGTGCCAGCAGCGTAGTGGGGGTTTCGGGACGAGGCACTGAAGCTTTCTTT.

This sequence joins TRBV29-1 and TRBJ2-3; 9 nucleotides agree with TRBD2. Germline assignment: CDR1 SQVTM and CDR2 ANQGSEA. The CDR3 has 16 residues. Losses at the gene ends were 2 bases for V and 4 bases for J; bases not matched to a gene: 10. The CDR3 region is CSVEKVAGGPPDTQYF. The CDR3 bases are TGCAGCGTTGAAAAGGTGGCGGGAGGGCCTCCAGATACGCAGTATTTT.

The chain carries TRBV20-1 and TRBJ1-2, with 7 bases fitting TRBD1. Germline assignment: CDR1 DFQATT and CDR2 SNEGSKA (reference sequence). Losses at the gene ends were 6 bases for V and 3 bases for J; bases not matched to a gene: 13. The CDR3 covers 15 residues. CDR3 sequence (DNA): TGCAGTGCCACTGACAGGGAAGTGGGGTACTATGGCTACACCTTC. Its translation: CSATDREVGYYGYTF.

The chain joins TRBV9 to TRBJ2-5; D gene uncertain. Trimming pared 1 base from V and 7 bases from J, leaving 11 bases between. The CDR3 contains 13 residues. Germline V gives CDR1 SGDLS, CDR2 YYNGEE. This CDR3 reads CASSVTGRGTQYF. Written as DNA, the CDR3 is TGTGCCAGCAGCGTAACGGGTCGAGGGACCCAGTACTTC.

The chain recombines TRBV20-1 with TRBJ2-7; 9 bases map to TRBD2. The CDR3 covers 13 residues. Unmatched junction bases numbered 6, after V lost 3 bases and J lost 6 bases. The V gene's germline CDR1 is DFQATT and CDR2 SNEGSKA (reference sequence). CDR3 protein: CSARNSGGSEQYF. In DNA form, the CDR3 reads TGCAGTGCTAGGAATAGCGGGGGCTCCGAGCAGTACTTC.

The chain has TRBV27 and TRBJ2-3; 8 bases are shared with TRBD2. This CDR3 has 15 residues. V gave up 8 bases and J gave up 0 bases; unmatched junction bases: 7. Germline CDR1 is MNHEY and CDR2 is SMNVEV (reference sequence). The CDR3 DNA reads as TGTGCCAGCCAGAGTAGCGGGAAAAGCACAGATACGCAGTATTTT. Encoded protein: CASQSSGKSTDTQYF.

The CDR3 spells CASSWDSSSGANVLTF. CDR3 coding DNA: TGTGCCAGCAGCTGGGACAGCAGCTCTGGGGCCAACGTCCTGACTTTC. The rearrangement links TRBV7-6 to TRBJ2-6; 7 positions agree with TRBD1. The junction had 3 bases not matched to a gene; V was cut back by 4 bases and J by 0 bases. In germline, CDR1 is SGHVS, CDR2 FNYEAQ. This CDR3 region has 16 residues. Full variable domain (rest looked up from reference TRBV7-6 and TRBJ2-6): GAGVSQSPRYKVTKRGQDVALRCDPISGHVSLYWYRQALGQGPEFLTYFNYEAQQDKSGLPNDRFSAERPEGSISTLTIQRTEQRDSAMYRCASSWDSSSGANVLTFGAGSRLTVL.

This clonotype occurred many times. The chain couples TRBV10-3 to TRBJ2-1; 7 positions agree with TRBD2. The V gene's germline CDR1 is ENHRY and CDR2 SYGVKD. After removal of 3 bases from V and 2 bases from J, the junction contained 10 bases not matched to a gene. The CDR3 length is 17 residues. The CDR3 spells CAISDLRGSVTYNEQFF. The CDR3 DNA reads as TGTGCCATCAGTGATCTACGCGGGAGCGTCACCTACAATGAGCAGTTCTTC.

In DNA form, the CDR3 reads TGTGCCAGCAGTGGGCGGGACAGTAAAAACATTCAGTACTTC. Translated, it gives CASSGRDSKNIQYF. This chain links TRBV6-1 with TRBJ2-4; D is possibly TRBD1 (7 bases). CDR3 length: 14 amino acids. With 4 bases removed from V and 4 bases from J, the gap between germline ends came to 11 bases. Germline V gene sequence: CDR1 MNHNS, CDR2 SASEGT.

This clonotype was counted a few times. A read error may explain this, as a much larger clone is one base away. The chain links TRBV6-1 to TRBJ2-7; 14 bases agree with TRBD2. The CDR3 runs to 16 residues. Germline V gene data show CDR1 as MNHNS and CDR2 as SASEGT. CDR3 protein: CANSEQGGTSGSEQYF. The CDR3, as DNA: TGTGCCAACAGTGAACAGGGGGGGACTAGCGGGAGCGAGCAGTACTTC.

This clonotype showed up just a few times. The chain has TRBV7-9 and TRBJ2-1; 9 bases agree with TRBD2. CDR3 length: 16 residues. Per germline, CDR1 SEHNR and CDR2 FQNEAQ (reference sequence). The J segment lost 4 bases and the V segment lost 3 bases, leaving 7 bases of the junction unmatched. CDR3 sequence reads: CASSLSASGTYNEQFF. CDR3 DNA sequence: TGTGCCAGCAGCTTGTCCGCTAGCGGGACATACAATGAGCAGTTCTTC.

The chain employs TRBV4-1 and TRBJ2-1; D not resolved. The length of the CDR3 is 12 residues. Deletions cut 4 bases from V and 9 bases from J, with 10 bases between. Germline V gene lookup returns CDR1 MGHRA and CDR2 YSYEKL. CDR3 residues: CASSLVPREQFF. The DNA of the CDR3 is TGCGCCAGCAGCCTTGTGCCTCGTGAGCAGTTCTTC.

Here the CDR3 DNA reads TGCAGTGCTAGCGAACTCGGAGGTCAGCCCCAGCATTTT. Encoded protein: CSASELGGQPQHF. V gene TRBV20-1 combines with J gene TRBJ1-5; D not resolved. V was trimmed by 3 bases and J by 6 bases, leaving 12 bases between them. Germline values: CDR1 DFQATT, CDR2 SNEGSKA (reference sequence). The CDR3 runs 13 residues.

This clonotype was recorded a few times. The rearrangement joins TRBV29-1 to TRBJ1-2, with TRBD1 as a possible D gene (5 bases). CDR1 is SQVTM, CDR2 ANQGSEA, per germline. Trimming took 2 bases from V and 2 from J, leaving 9 bases between them. CDR3 length: 13 residues. DNA of the CDR3: TGCAGCGTTGAACCCAGGGACAACTATGGCTACACCTTC. Translated: CSVEPRDNYGYTF. The full variable domain, with the rest looked up from reference TRBV29-1 and TRBJ1-2, is SAVISQKPSRDICQRGTSLTIQCQVDSQVTMMFWYRQQPGQSLTLIATANQGSEATYESGFVIDKFPISRPNLTFSTLTVSNMSPEDSSIYLCSVEPRDNYGYTFGSGTRLTVV.

This chain's CDR3 is CAISVGTSYEQYF. The CDR3 nucleotides read TGTGCCATCAGTGTAGGGACCTCCTACGAGCAGTACTTC. The chain carries TRBV10-3 and TRBJ2-7; the D gene could be TRBD1 or TRBD2 (5 bases each). The length of the CDR3 is 13 residues. The V end was cut by 4 bases, the J end by 0 bases, with 7 bases between. CDR1 is ENHRY, CDR2 SYGVKD, per germline.

The chain recombines TRBV19 with TRBJ2-7; 8 bases match TRBD1. The CDR3 spans 15 residues. V lost 6 bases and J lost 3; bases outside the gene matches: 10. Germline V CDR1 and CDR2: LNHDA, SQIVND (reference sequence). The CDR3 spells CASSRDRSTNYEQYF. CDR3 bases: TGTGCCAGTAGCCGGGACAGGTCCACGAACTACGAGCAGTACTTC.

The table lists this clonotype with a count of one. This chain links TRBV19 with TRBJ2-3, with 10 bases aligning to TRBD2. This CDR3 is 15 amino acids long. Germline CDR1 LNHDA, CDR2 SQIVND (reference sequence). Trimming took 6 bases from V and 3 from J; bases not matched to a gene: 6. The chain's CDR3 is CASSRTTSGTDTQYF. The CDR3 nucleotides read TGTGCCAGTAGCAGGACGACTAGCGGGACAGATACGCAGTATTTT.

The chain has TRBV7-9 and TRBJ1-2; the D gene is possibly TRBD1 (5 bases). CDR3 length equals 14 residues. Germline lookup yields CDR1 SEHNR and CDR2 FQNEAQ (reference sequence). Trimming removed 5 bases from V and 4 bases from J, with 14 bases in between. CDR3 sequence: CASSRTPGGYGYTF. The DNA of the CDR3 is TGTGCCAGCAGCCGAACCCCGGGGGGCTATGGCTACACCTTC.

The chain couples TRBV6-1 to TRBJ2-3, with TRBD2 matching over 8 bases. Germline V CDR1 and CDR2: MNHNS, SASEGT. Trimming at V came to 5 bases and at J to 5 bases, leaving 9 bases not matched to a gene. This CDR3 is 15 amino acids long. The chain's CDR3 is CASSRTGGPGDTQYF. The CDR3 bases are TGTGCCAGCAGTAGGACGGGAGGGCCGGGAGATACGCAGTATTTT.

The chain links TRBV9 to TRBJ2-1, with 11 bases aligning to TRBD2. Germline trimming cut 4 bases from V and 6 bases from J; bases unmatched to any gene: 6. CDR1 SGDLS and CDR2 YYNGEE come from the germline V gene. The CDR3 spans 15 residues. The DNA for the CDR3 is TGTGCCAGCAGCCCTCCTAGCGGGAGGCGCAATGAGCAGTTCTTC. It yields the protein CASSPPSGRRNEQFF.

This clonotype has ten or more counts. The rearrangement joins TRBV28 to TRBJ2-1, with a tentative D call TRBD1 (6 bases). CDR3 length equals 12 residues. Looked up from germline, CDR1 is MDHEN and CDR2 is SYDVKM. Trimming left V 5 bases short and J 9 bases short, with 11 bases between. CDR3 sequence: CASSGQGGEQFF. The DNA of the CDR3 is TGTGCCAGCAGTGGACAAGGGGGTGAGCAGTTCTTC.

This clonotype has a single count. The chain couples TRBV9 to TRBJ2-2; TRBD1 is a possible D gene (6 bases). The CDR3 has 16 amino acids. V lost 1 base and J lost 4, with 14 bases in between. CDR1 SGDLS and CDR2 YYNGEE come from the germline V gene. CDR3 region: CASSVRRQGTTGELFF. The CDR3 region has the DNA TGTGCCAGCAGCGTACGCAGGCAGGGGACCACCGGGGAGCTGTTTTTT.